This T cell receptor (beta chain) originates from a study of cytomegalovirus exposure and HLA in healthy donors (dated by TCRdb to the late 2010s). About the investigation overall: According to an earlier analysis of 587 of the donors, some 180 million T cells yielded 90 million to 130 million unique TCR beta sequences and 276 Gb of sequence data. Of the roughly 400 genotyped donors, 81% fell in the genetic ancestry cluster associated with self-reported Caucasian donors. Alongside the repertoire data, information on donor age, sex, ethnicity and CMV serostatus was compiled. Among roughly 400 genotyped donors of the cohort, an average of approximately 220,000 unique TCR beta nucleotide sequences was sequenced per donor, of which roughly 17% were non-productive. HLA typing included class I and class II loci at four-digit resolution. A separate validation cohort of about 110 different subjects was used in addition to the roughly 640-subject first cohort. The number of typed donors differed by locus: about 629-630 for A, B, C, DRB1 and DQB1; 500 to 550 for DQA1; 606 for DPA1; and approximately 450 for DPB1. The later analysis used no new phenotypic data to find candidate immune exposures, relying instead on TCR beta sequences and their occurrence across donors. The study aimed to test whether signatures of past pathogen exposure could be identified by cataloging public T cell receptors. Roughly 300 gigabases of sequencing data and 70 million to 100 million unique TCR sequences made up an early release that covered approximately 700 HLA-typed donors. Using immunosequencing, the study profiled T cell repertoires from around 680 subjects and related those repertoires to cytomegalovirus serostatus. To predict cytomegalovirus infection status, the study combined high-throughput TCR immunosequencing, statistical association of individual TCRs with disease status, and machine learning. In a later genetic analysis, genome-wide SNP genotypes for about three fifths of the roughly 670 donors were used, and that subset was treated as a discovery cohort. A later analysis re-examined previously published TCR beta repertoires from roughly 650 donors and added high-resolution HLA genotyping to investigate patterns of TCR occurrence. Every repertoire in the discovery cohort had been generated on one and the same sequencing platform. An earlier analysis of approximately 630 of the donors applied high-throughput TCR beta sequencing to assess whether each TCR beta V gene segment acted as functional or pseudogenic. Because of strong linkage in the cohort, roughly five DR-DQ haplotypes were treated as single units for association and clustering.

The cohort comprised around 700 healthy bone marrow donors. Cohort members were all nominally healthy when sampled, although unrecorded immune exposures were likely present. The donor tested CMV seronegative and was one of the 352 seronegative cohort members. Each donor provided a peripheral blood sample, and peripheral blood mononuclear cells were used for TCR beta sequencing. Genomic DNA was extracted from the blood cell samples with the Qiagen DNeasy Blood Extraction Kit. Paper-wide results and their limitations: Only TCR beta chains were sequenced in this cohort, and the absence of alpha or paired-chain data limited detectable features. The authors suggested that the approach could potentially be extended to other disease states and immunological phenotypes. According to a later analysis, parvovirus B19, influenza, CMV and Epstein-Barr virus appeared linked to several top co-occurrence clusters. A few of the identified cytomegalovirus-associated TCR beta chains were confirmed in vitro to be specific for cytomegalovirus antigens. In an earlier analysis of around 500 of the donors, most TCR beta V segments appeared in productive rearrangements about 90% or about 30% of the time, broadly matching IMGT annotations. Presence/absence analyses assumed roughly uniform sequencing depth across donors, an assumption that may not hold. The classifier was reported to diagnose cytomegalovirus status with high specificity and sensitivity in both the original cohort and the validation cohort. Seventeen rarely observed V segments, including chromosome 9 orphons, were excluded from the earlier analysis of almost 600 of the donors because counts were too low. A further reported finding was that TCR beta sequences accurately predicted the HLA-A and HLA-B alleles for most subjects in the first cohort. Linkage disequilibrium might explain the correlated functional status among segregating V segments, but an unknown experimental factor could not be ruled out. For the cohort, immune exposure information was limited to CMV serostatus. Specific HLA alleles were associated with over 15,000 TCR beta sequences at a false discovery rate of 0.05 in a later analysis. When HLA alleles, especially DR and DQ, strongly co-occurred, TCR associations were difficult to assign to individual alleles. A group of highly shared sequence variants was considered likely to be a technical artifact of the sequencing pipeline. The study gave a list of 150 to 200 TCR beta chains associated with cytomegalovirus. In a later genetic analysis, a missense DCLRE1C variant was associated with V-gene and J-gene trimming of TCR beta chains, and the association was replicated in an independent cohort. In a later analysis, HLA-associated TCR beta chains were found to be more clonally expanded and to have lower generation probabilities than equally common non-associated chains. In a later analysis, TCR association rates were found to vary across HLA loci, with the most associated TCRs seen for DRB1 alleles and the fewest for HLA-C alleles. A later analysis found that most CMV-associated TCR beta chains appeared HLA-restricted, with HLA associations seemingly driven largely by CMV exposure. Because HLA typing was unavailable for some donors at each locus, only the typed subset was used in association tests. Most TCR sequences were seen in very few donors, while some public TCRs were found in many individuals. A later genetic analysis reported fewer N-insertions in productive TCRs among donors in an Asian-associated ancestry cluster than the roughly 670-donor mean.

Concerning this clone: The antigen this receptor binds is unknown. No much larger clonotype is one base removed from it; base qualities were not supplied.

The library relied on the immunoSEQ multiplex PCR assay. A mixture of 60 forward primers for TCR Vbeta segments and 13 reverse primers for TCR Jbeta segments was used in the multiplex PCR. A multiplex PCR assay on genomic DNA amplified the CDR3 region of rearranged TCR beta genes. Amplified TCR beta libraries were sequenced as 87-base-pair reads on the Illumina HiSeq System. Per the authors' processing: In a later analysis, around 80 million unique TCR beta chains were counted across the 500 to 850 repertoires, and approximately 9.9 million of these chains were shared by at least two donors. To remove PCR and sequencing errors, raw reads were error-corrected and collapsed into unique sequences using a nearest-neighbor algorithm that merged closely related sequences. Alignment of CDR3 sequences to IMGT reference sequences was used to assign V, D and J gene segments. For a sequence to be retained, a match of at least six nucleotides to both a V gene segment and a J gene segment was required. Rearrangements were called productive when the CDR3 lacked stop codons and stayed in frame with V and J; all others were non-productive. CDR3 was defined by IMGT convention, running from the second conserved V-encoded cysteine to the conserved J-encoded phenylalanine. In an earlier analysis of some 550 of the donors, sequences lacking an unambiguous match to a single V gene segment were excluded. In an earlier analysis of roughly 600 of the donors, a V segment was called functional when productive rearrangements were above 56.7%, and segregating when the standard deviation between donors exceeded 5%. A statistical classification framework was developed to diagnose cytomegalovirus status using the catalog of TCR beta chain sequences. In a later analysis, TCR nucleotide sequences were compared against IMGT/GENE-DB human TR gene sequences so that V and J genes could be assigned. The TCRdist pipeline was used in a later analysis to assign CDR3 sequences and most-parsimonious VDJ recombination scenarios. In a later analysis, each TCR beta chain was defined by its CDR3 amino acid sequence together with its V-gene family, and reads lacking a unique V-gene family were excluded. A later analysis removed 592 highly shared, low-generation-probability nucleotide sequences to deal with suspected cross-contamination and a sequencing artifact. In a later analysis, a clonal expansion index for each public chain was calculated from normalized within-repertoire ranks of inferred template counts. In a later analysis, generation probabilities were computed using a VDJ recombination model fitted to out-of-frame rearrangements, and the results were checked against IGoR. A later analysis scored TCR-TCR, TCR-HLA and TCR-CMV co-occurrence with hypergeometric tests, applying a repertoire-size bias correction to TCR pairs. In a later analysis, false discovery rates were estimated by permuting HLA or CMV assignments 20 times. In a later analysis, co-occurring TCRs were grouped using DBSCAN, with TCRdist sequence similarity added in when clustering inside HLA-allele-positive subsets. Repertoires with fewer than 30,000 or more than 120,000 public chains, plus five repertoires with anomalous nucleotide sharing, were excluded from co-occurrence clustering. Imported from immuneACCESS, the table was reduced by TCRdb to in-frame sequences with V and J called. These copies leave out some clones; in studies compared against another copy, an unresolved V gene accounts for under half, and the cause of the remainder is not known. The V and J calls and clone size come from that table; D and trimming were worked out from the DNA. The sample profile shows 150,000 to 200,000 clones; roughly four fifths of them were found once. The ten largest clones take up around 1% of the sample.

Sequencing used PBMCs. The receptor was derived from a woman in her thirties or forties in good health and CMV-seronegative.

The CDR3 reads as follows: CASSRRIPQGETQYF. The DNA is as follows: TGTGCCAGCAGCAGAAGGATCCCACAGGGGGAGACCCAGTACTTC. The chain joins TRBV28 to TRBJ2-5, with TRBD1 matching 7 junction bases. V ends up 6 bases short and J 5 bases short, with an unmatched junction base count of 12. CDR1 and CDR2 were assigned from the germline V gene as MDHEN and SYDVKM. The cysteine opens and the phenylalanine closes a CDR3 of 15 amino acids. Of all the DNA, just the CDR3 is kept, 45 bases in frame from base 1.